This T cell receptor (beta chain) stems from a study of CD4+ T cells in melanoma. Repertoires were generated with immunoSEQ multiplex PCR, while TCRdb's copy carries only in-frame clones and drops some. The profile shows 50,000 to 60,000 clones, over 60% of them singletons. Study-level findings and limits: A reported correlation linked neoantigen-specific CD4+ T cells to CD8+, macrophage and B cell function.

Germline lookup yields CDR1 GTSNPN and CDR2 SVGIG (reference sequence). The CDR3 is 14 residues long. After removal of 0 bases from V and 3 bases from J, the junction contained 2 bases not matched to a gene. As for this clone: As yet, its antigen is unknown.

The sequence derives from a human donor with melanoma. V gene TRBV30 combines with J gene TRBJ2-1; 7 bases are a match to TRBD1. Sequences were obtained from tumor tissue. The CDR3 region has the DNA TGTGCCTGGAGTGTCGGGACAGTCTACAATGAGCAGTTCTTC. It specifies CAWSVGTVYNEQFF.